This T cell receptor (beta chain) appears in the sequencing data of a study of blood T cell repertoires in COVID-19. The table came from immunoSEQ multiplex PCR; TCRdb's copy has only in-frame clones and leaves some out. The data hold some 50,000 clones, with 80% to 90% observed a single time. The ends lost 8 bases at V and 1 base at J; junction bases unmatched: 6. The CDR3 has 14 residues. Looked up from germline, CDR1 is MDHEN and CDR2 is SYDVKM. The chain employs TRBV28 and TRBJ2-5; 8 bases match TRBD2. Sequencing input: peripheral blood. This clonotype was sampled from a woman aged 70-85 years with active COVID-19. This chain's CDR3 is CASEELAGQETQYF. DNA for the CDR3: TGTGCCAGCGAAGAGCTAGCGGGCCAAGAGACCCAGTACTTC.